Below, 32 T cell receptor beta chains from the same sample are listed, as sequenced in a study of shared clonotypes between healthy human individuals. This table comes from immunoSEQ multiplex PCR, and its TCRdb copy is limited to in-frame clones, with some not included. This sample yields 650,000 to 750,000 clones, of which 72% are seen a single time; approximately 1.8% belongs to the top ten. The sample taken for sequencing was memory CD4+ T cells sorted from blood. Regarding subset: CD45RA-negative fraction. These receptors all stem from a woman in her twenties or thirties in good health.

This sequence joins TRBV28 and TRBJ1-2, with a possible D match to TRBD1 (5 bases). Trimming shortened V by 2 bases and J by 4 bases, and 20 bases separated the two germline ends. There are 17 residues in the CDR3. From germline, CDR1 is MDHEN and CDR2 SYDVKM. DNA of the CDR3: TGTGCCAGCAGTTTAGGTTCATCGGCAGGGAGGGTCTATGGCTACACCTTC. It codes for CASSLGSSAGRVYGYTF.

This chain connects TRBV11-2 to TRBJ2-1; 8 nucleotides line up with TRBD2. J lost 9 bases, V lost 5 bases, and 6 bases had no gene match. The CDR3 covers 13 residues. Germline V CDR1 and CDR2: SGHAT, FQNNGV. The CDR3 DNA follows: TGTGCCAGCAGCACGGGGGGGTACGGTGAGCAGTTCTTC. This encodes CASSTGGYGEQFF.

The chain uses TRBV28 and TRBJ1-2; the D gene is possibly TRBD1 (5 bases). Germline CDR1 MDHEN, CDR2 SYDVKM. This CDR3 spans 15 amino acids. V gave up 2 bases and J gave up 2 bases, with 12 bases separating them. CDR3 coding DNA: TGTGCCAGCAGTTTACAGCGGGGCCCCAACTATGGCTACACCTTC. It yields the protein CASSLQRGPNYGYTF.

This rearrangement joins TRBV6-5 to TRBJ2-7; 9 bases align to TRBD2. This CDR3 comprises 15 residues. With V trimmed by 6 bases and J by 7 bases, 13 bases remained unmatched. Germline values: CDR1 MNHEY, CDR2 SVGAGI. CDR3: CASSRRAGGRGEQYF. CDR3 nucleotide sequence: TGTGCCAGCAGCCGGCGGGCCGGCGGGAGGGGGGAGCAGTACTTC.

This clone has just one count. This chain connects TRBV11-3 to TRBJ2-1; tentative D call: TRBD1 (5 bases). The V end lost 4 bases, the J end lost 0 bases, and 16 bases lay between the germline ends. This CDR3 spans 17 amino acids. Looked up from germline, CDR1 is SGHNT and CDR2 is YENEEA. The CDR3 nucleotides are TGTGCCAGCAGCTCCGGGCTTACAGGAACCTCCTACAATGAGCAGTTCTTC. This gives the protein CASSSGLTGTSYNEQFF.

Note on this clone: Sequence at one end of the junction differs from germline and may be a read error. The J gene is TRBJ1-5, the V gene TRBV2; D may be TRBD1 (6 bases). Germline loops: CDR1 SNHLY, CDR2 FYNNEI. This CDR3 has 12 amino acids. CDR3 nucleotides: TGTGCCAGCAGGCCTCAGGGGAGTTATGGTGGTTTT. Amino acids: CASRPQGSYGGF. The entire variable domain, with the rest obtained from reference TRBV2 and TRBJ1-5, is as follows: EPEVTQTPSHQVTQMGQEVILRCVPISNHLYFYWYRQILGQKVEFLVSFYNNEISEKSEIFDDQFSVERPDGSNFTLKIRSTKLEDSAMYFCASRPQGSYGGFGDGTRLSIL.

This chain links TRBV19 with TRBJ1-5; weak D call: TRBD1 (5 bases). This CDR3 comprises 13 residues. V lost 7 bases to trimming and J lost 3 bases, with 10 bases between them. Germline V gene sequence: CDR1 LNHDA, CDR2 SQIVND (reference sequence). This CDR3 reads CASTDRPNQPQHF. As DNA, the CDR3 is TGTGCCAGTACTGACAGACCCAATCAGCCCCAGCATTTT.

The chain is built from TRBV29-1 and TRBJ2-5; TRBD1 might be the D (5 bases). Trimming took off 3 bases at V and 1 base at J, with 12 bases between the two ends. Germline assignment: CDR1 SQVTM and CDR2 ANQGSEA. The CDR3 length is 14 residues. CDR3 protein: CSVDMVQGQETQYF. The DNA of the CDR3 is TGCAGCGTTGATATGGTGCAGGGCCAAGAGACCCAGTACTTC.

This clone was seen a few times. The chain joins TRBV18 to TRBJ1-1, with 7 bases identical to TRBD1. This CDR3 spans 15 amino acids. The germline gives CDR1 KGHSH, CDR2 LQKENI. V shed 6 bases and J 5 bases; nucleotides not matched to a gene: 12. The CDR3 reads CASSQETGEGTEAFF. The CDR3, as DNA: TGTGCCAGCTCTCAGGAAACAGGGGAGGGTACTGAAGCTTTCTTT.

CDR3 in amino acids: CASSQTGSSGIYEQYF. CDR3 coding DNA: TGCGCCAGCAGCCAAACCGGCTCTAGCGGGATCTACGAGCAGTACTTC. The chain is built from TRBV4-1 and TRBJ2-7, with 9 bases fitting TRBD2. The trim removed 2 bases at V and 3 bases at J, leaving 8 bases unmatched. Germline loops: CDR1 MGHRA, CDR2 YSYEKL. The CDR3 has 16 residues.

This clone was counted a few times. The chain uses TRBV19 and TRBJ1-2; D might be TRBD1 (5 bases). V gave up 5 bases and J gave up 5 bases, with 24 bases separating them. This CDR3 spans 17 amino acids. Germline loops: CDR1 LNHDA, CDR2 SQIVND (reference sequence). The CDR3 is CASSSPVGAGMVYGYTF. In DNA form, the CDR3 reads TGTGCCAGTAGTTCCCCAGTCGGGGCAGGGATGGTTTATGGCTACACCTTC.

CDR3 sequence reads: CASSTDRNTQYF. In DNA, the CDR3 is TGTGCCAGCAGCACAGACAGGAATACGCAGTATTTT. The chain carries TRBV11-2 and TRBJ2-3; TRBD1 might be the D (6 bases). Germline loops: CDR1 SGHAT, CDR2 FQNNGV. The CDR3 runs to 12 residues. V was trimmed by 5 bases and J by 7 bases, leaving 10 bases between them.

This clone was counted many times. In DNA form, the CDR3 reads TGTGCCAGCAGCTTTAGGACGGGGGGACACGAAAAACTGTTTTTT. This codes for CASSFRTGGHEKLFF. The chain combines TRBV13 with TRBJ1-4, with a tentative D call TRBD1 (6 bases). Trimming left V 3 bases short and J 8 bases short, with 16 bases between. The germline gives CDR1 PRHDT, CDR2 FYEKMQ (reference sequence). The CDR3 totals 15 residues.

This sequence joins TRBV18 and TRBJ1-1, with 8 bases fitting TRBD1. This CDR3 spans 15 amino acids. Unmatched junction bases numbered 5, after V lost 5 bases and J lost 0 bases. Germline V CDR1 and CDR2: KGHSH, LQKENI. The DNA for the CDR3 is TGTGCCAGCTCAATTGGACAGGGACTGAACACTGAAGCTTTCTTT. It is translated as CASSIGQGLNTEAFF.

The chain has TRBV2 and TRBJ2-1, with D perhaps assigned TRBD1 or TRBD2 (5 bases each). Trimming shortened V by 2 bases and J by 6 bases, and 14 bases separated the two germline ends. Germline CDR1 is SNHLY and CDR2 is FYNNEI. The CDR3 contains 15 residues. The CDR3 DNA reads as TGTGCCAGCAGTGAACGGGACCACCGGCGCAATGAGCAGTTCTTC. Amino acids: CASSERDHRRNEQFF.

The chain combines TRBV6-1 with TRBJ1-1; D is unclear. There are 15 residues in the CDR3. V lost 8 bases to trimming and J lost 0 bases, with 16 bases between them. Germline V gene lookup returns CDR1 MNHNS and CDR2 SASEGT. DNA of the CDR3: TGTGCCAGCGCGTTAGAGGGTCGGGTGAACACTGAAGCTTTCTTT. Amino acids: CASALEGRVNTEAFF.

This CDR3 is CASRGGARTDTQYF. The CDR3 DNA is TGCGCCAGCAGGGGAGGCGCGCGCACAGATACGCAGTATTTT. The chain joins TRBV10-2 to TRBJ2-3; a possible D gene is TRBD2 (6 bases). V was cut by 6 bases and J by 1 base, with 11 bases left in between. The CDR3 has 14 amino acids. CDR1 is WSHSY and CDR2 is SAAADI in the germline V gene.

The J gene is TRBJ2-7, the V gene TRBV5-1, with TRBD1 matching over 10 bases. V shed 0 bases and J 3 bases; nucleotides not matched to a gene: 6. From germline, CDR1 is SGHRS and CDR2 YFSETQ. CDR3 length equals 16 residues. CDR3 sequence: CASSLASGTGVYEQYF. The CDR3 bases are TGCGCCAGCAGCTTGGCCAGCGGGACAGGGGTCTACGAGCAGTACTTC.

The chain uses TRBV19 and TRBJ2-1; D tentatively fits TRBD1 or TRBD2 (5 bases each). Germline lookup yields CDR1 LNHDA and CDR2 SQIVND (reference sequence). The CDR3 length is 16 residues. Trimming removed 2 bases at V and 0 bases at J, with 11 bases between. The CDR3 region is CASSIRGPISYNEQFF. The CDR3 coding sequence is TGTGCCAGTAGTATAAGGGGACCTATCTCCTACAATGAGCAGTTCTTC.

This clone was seen more than once but under ten times. The chain links TRBV15 to TRBJ1-4, with D possibly matching TRBD1 (6 bases). Germline V gene lookup returns CDR1 LNHNV and CDR2 YYDKDF (reference sequence). The CDR3 has 13 residues. V lost 6 bases, J lost 8 bases, and 13 bases lay in between. CDR3 DNA: TGTGCCACCAGGAGGGGGGAATCCGAAAAACTGTTTTTT. Amino acid sequence: CATRRGESEKLFF.

V is TRBV1 and J is TRBJ2-4; TRBD2, the table's D call, lacks a check against the DNA. TRBV1 is given as a pseudogene. This CDR3 region has 16 residues. The CDR3 is CTSSQLIGGTQNIQYF. In nucleotides, the CDR3 is TGCACCAGCAGCCAATTGATAGGCGGCACCCAAAACATTCAGTACTTC.

The chain combines TRBV2 with TRBJ2-1; TRBD2 agrees at 16 bases. The CDR3 contains 17 residues. Germline values: CDR1 SNHLY, CDR2 FYNNEI. Germline trimming cut 8 bases from V and 7 bases from J; bases unmatched to any gene: 11. CDR3 in amino acids: CASDAGTSGRARNEQFF. For the CDR3, the DNA is TGTGCCAGCGATGCCGGGACTAGCGGGAGGGCCCGGAATGAGCAGTTCTTC.

V usage is TRBV6-1 and J usage is TRBJ1-1; no reliable D call. This CDR3 region has 11 residues. Germline V gives CDR1 MNHNS, CDR2 SASEGT. V gave up 8 bases and J gave up 4 bases, with 8 bases separating them. CDR3: CASVRSTEAFF. DNA of the CDR3: TGTGCCAGCGTGAGGAGCACTGAAGCTTTCTTT.

The gene calls are TRBV28 and TRBJ2-7; 7 bases map to TRBD2. CDR1 MDHEN and CDR2 SYDVKM come from the germline V gene. The trim removed 7 bases at V and 3 bases at J, leaving 12 bases unmatched. The CDR3 has 15 residues. The DNA of the CDR3 is TGTGCCAGCATAAGCAGCCTCGGGGAGGGCTACGAGCAGTACTTC. It is translated as CASISSLGEGYEQYF.

V and J are TRBV5-1 and TRBJ1-4; D gene unclear. The CDR3 spans 16 residues. Germline CDR1 SGHRS, CDR2 YFSETQ. V lost 3 bases and J lost 1, with 13 bases in between. The chain's CDR3 is CASSSGRALTNEKLFF. The DNA for the CDR3 is TGCGCCAGCAGCTCTGGAAGGGCATTAACTAATGAAAAACTGTTTTTT.

The rearrangement links TRBV30 to TRBJ1-4; TRBD1 agrees at 10 bases. The V gene end was trimmed by 1 base and the J gene end by 0 bases; junction bases not matched to a gene: 14. The CDR3 loop spans 20 amino acids. Germline V gene data show CDR1 as GTSNPN and CDR2 as SVGIG (reference sequence). The CDR3 sequence: CAWSAGLWDRGRATNEKLFF. CDR3 bases: TGTGCCTGGAGTGCGGGACTCTGGGACAGGGGAAGGGCAACTAATGAAAAACTGTTTTTT.

Notes on this clone: The identical CDR3 is also encoded by other nucleotide sequences in the sample. The chain recombines TRBV5-1 with TRBJ1-3; D is unclear. The V gene lost 0 bases and the J gene lost 1 base, with 8 bases spanning the gap. This CDR3 has 15 amino acids. The V gene's germline CDR1 is SGHRS and CDR2 YFSETQ. The CDR3: CASSLDVNSGNTIYF. DNA for the CDR3: TGCGCCAGCAGCTTGGACGTCAATTCTGGAAACACCATATATTTT.

The table lists this clone with a few counts. The V gene is TRBV6-6, the J gene TRBJ2-3, with 8 bases fitting TRBD2. Germline lookup yields CDR1 MNHNY and CDR2 SVGAGI (reference sequence). The CDR3 spans 15 residues. Trimming cost V 6 bases and J 0 bases; bases outside gene matches: 5. CDR3 residues: CASRLAGPSTDTQYF. The CDR3 coding sequence is TGTGCCAGCAGATTAGCGGGGCCTAGCACAGATACGCAGTATTTT.

This chain uses TRBV4-1 with TRBJ2-1; 13 bases align to TRBD2. V lost 5 bases to trimming and J lost 3 bases; unmatched junction nucleotides: 13. This CDR3 comprises 19 residues. CDR1 is MGHRA and CDR2 is YSYEKL in the germline V gene. CDR3 DNA: TGCGCCAGCAGCAAACGCCTGGGACTAGCGGGATTACACTACAATGAGCAGTTCTTC. Translation gives CASSKRLGLAGLHYNEQFF.

J is TRBJ1-1 and V is TRBV29-1; D may be TRBD1 (5 bases). The V gene lost 6 bases and the J gene lost 1 base, with 12 bases spanning the gap. Germline loops: CDR1 SQVTM, CDR2 ANQGSEA. This CDR3 is 13 amino acids long. CDR3 DNA sequence: TGCAGCGTCGCCAGGGTTGCGAACACTGAAGCTTTCTTT. This gives the protein CSVARVANTEAFF.

The chain is built from TRBV27 and TRBJ2-5; TRBD1 aligns across 7 bases. CDR1 and CDR2 (germline): MNHEY, SMNVEV (reference sequence). The J segment lost 4 bases and the V segment lost 4 bases, leaving 9 bases of the junction unmatched. The CDR3 extends over 15 amino acids. The CDR3 spells CASSSRQGKGETQYF. As DNA, the CDR3 is TGTGCCAGCAGTTCTCGACAGGGAAAAGGAGAGACCCAGTACTTC.

The rearrangement joins TRBV4-2 to TRBJ2-7, with 10 positions matching TRBD2. This CDR3 region has 17 residues. J was trimmed by 0 bases and V by 4 bases; bases with no gene match: 9. The germline V gene has CDR1 LGHNA and CDR2 YNFKEQ. The CDR3 region has the DNA TGTGCCAGCAGCCCCGGGTGGAGCGGGAGGGCCTCCTACGAGCAGTACTTC. This gives the protein CASSPGWSGRASYEQYF.